The rows below give T cell receptor beta chains drawn from one sample of a study of T cells after yellow fever vaccination. TCRdb redid the calling of the 5' RACE reads with MiXCR, one entry per CDR3 protein. This table holds under 300,000 distinct CDR3 sequences, more than 6.5% found once. This sample comprised CD4+ T cells sorted from PBMCs, obtained on the day of the yellow fever booster vaccination. These receptors were taken from a man between 25 and 39 years old who received the YFV17D yellow fever vaccine. Each CDR3 is given with its conserved first and last residue. The D gene is left open where the match is weak. Expanded clones get a size class; other rows say once, few or many, or leave the size out.

j_gene: TRBJ2-7
abundance: few
v_gene: TRBV20-1
d_gene: TRBD2
CDR3aa: CSARDLLAGATYEQYF
CDR3nt: TGCAGTGCTAGAGACCTACTAGCGGGAGCGACCTACGAGCAGTACTTC

j_gene: TRBJ1-1
abundance: few
v_gene: TRBV29-1
d_gene: -
CDR3aa: CSVEGNMDTEAFF
CDR3nt: TGCAGCGTTGAAGGCAACATGGACACTGAAGCTTTCTTT

j_gene: TRBJ2-7
abundance: -
v_gene: TRBV27
d_gene: TRBD2
CDR3aa: CASSFSGLGPYEQYF
CDR3nt: TGTGCCAGCAGTTTTTCGGGACTAGGACCTTACGAGCAGTACTTC

j_gene: TRBJ1-6
abundance: -
v_gene: TRBV20-1
d_gene: TRBD1
CDR3aa: CSARGTGYNSPLHF
CDR3nt: TGCAGTGCTAGGGGGACAGGATATAATTCACCCCTCCACTTT

j_gene: TRBJ2-1
abundance: -
v_gene: TRBV5-4
d_gene: -
CDR3aa: CASSPGPSGNEQFF
CDR3nt: TGTGCCAGCAGCCCTGGGCCCAGCGGGAATGAGCAGTTCTTC

j_gene: TRBJ2-1
abundance: few
v_gene: TRBV7-7
d_gene: -
CDR3aa: CASSLGPRAHEQFF
CDR3nt: TGTGCTAGCAGCTTGGGCCCGAGAGCGCATGAGCAGTTCTTC

j_gene: TRBJ1-1
abundance: many
v_gene: TRBV5-1
d_gene: TRBD1
CDR3aa: CASSRQGSTEAFF
CDR3nt: TGCGCCAGCAGCCGACAGGGGAGCACTGAAGCTTTCTTT

j_gene: TRBJ2-3
abundance: many
v_gene: TRBV12-3/TRBV12-4
d_gene: -
CDR3aa: CASSPGAGATDTQYF
CDR3nt: TGTGCCAGCAGTCCTGGCGCCGGGGCCACAGATACGCAGTATTTT

j_gene: TRBJ2-1
abundance: many
v_gene: TRBV20-1
d_gene: -
CDR3aa: CSARKGSSKDEQFF
CDR3nt: TGCAGTGCAAGAAAGGGATCCTCGAAGGATGAGCAGTTCTTC

j_gene: TRBJ2-3
abundance: -
v_gene: TRBV6-5
d_gene: -
CDR3aa: CASSSEWDPPYSTDTQYF
CDR3nt: TGTGCCAGCAGTTCAGAATGGGACCCTCCTTATAGCACAGATACGCAGTATTTT

j_gene: TRBJ2-5
abundance: many
v_gene: TRBV5-1
d_gene: TRBD2
CDR3aa: CASSSLGLAGAETQYF
CDR3nt: TGCGCCAGCAGCAGTTTAGGACTAGCGGGAGCAGAGACCCAGTACTTC

j_gene: TRBJ1-6
abundance: many
v_gene: TRBV20-1
d_gene: -
CDR3aa: CSAQGINSPLHF
CDR3nt: TGCAGTGCTCAGGGGATTAATTCACCCCTCCACTTT

j_gene: TRBJ2-7
abundance: many
v_gene: TRBV7-2
d_gene: -
CDR3aa: CASSLSGGVPSYEQYF
CDR3nt: TGTGCCAGCAGCTTGAGCGGCGGGGTACCCTCCTACGAGCAGTACTTC

j_gene: TRBJ2-2
abundance: many
v_gene: TRBV15
d_gene: -
CDR3aa: CATSRGSAGELFF
CDR3nt: TGTGCCACCAGCAGAGGCAGCGCCGGGGAGCTGTTTTTT

j_gene: TRBJ2-5
abundance: -
v_gene: TRBV6-1
d_gene: TRBD2
CDR3aa: CASSRRGRASGAQETQYF
CDR3nt: TGTGCCAGCAGTCGGAGGGGTAGGGCTAGCGGAGCCCAAGAGACCCAGTACTTC

j_gene: TRBJ2-7
abundance: -
v_gene: TRBV20-1
d_gene: -
CDR3aa: CSARDTDDEQYF
CDR3nt: TGCAGTGCTAGAGATACGGACGACGAGCAGTACTTC

j_gene: TRBJ2-7
abundance: many
v_gene: TRBV20-1
d_gene: -
CDR3aa: CSARDMRRNSYEQYF
CDR3nt: TGCAGTGCTAGAGATATGAGGCGCAACAGCTACGAGCAGTACTTC

j_gene: TRBJ2-7
abundance: many
v_gene: TRBV5-1
d_gene: TRBD1
CDR3aa: CASSWNRDRPTYEQYF
CDR3nt: TGCGCCAGCAGCTGGAACCGGGACAGGCCCACCTACGAGCAGTACTTC

j_gene: TRBJ2-7
abundance: -
v_gene: TRBV20-1
d_gene: TRBD1
CDR3aa: CSARDQDRGLYEQYF
CDR3nt: TGCAGTGCTAGAGATCAGGACAGGGGGCTCTACGAGCAGTACTTC

j_gene: TRBJ1-2
abundance: -
v_gene: TRBV20-1
d_gene: TRBD1
CDR3aa: CSAREAATGNTYGYTF
CDR3nt: TGCAGTGCTAGAGAAGCCGCGACAGGGAACACCTATGGCTACACCTTC

j_gene: TRBJ2-2
abundance: -
v_gene: TRBV21-1
d_gene: -
CDR3aa: CASSTTTRQQTNTGELFF
CDR3nt: TGTGCCAGCAGCACAACCACGAGACAGCAGACGAACACCGGGGAGCTGTTTTTT

j_gene: TRBJ2-7
abundance: many
v_gene: TRBV9
d_gene: TRBD2
CDR3aa: CASSVAAGESYEQYF
CDR3nt: TGTGCCAGCAGCGTAGCGGCGGGGGAATCCTACGAGCAGTACTTC

j_gene: TRBJ2-3
abundance: many
v_gene: TRBV9
d_gene: TRBD2
CDR3aa: CASSVVSSGKSTDTQYF
CDR3nt: TGTGCCAGCAGCGTAGTATCTAGCGGGAAAAGCACAGATACGCAGTATTTT

j_gene: TRBJ2-5
abundance: few
v_gene: TRBV5-5
d_gene: -
CDR3aa: CASSYLGEETQYF
CDR3nt: TGTGCCAGCAGCTATCTTGGGGAAGAGACCCAGTACTTC

j_gene: TRBJ2-3
abundance: many
v_gene: TRBV12-3/TRBV12-4
d_gene: TRBD2
CDR3aa: CASSLLAGYTDTQYF
CDR3nt: TGTGCCAGCAGCCTACTAGCGGGGTACACAGATACGCAGTATTTT

j_gene: TRBJ2-1
abundance: many
v_gene: TRBV7-6
d_gene: TRBD2
CDR3aa: CASSPTSGSGDEQFF
CDR3nt: TGTGCCAGCAGCCCTACTAGCGGGAGTGGTGATGAGCAGTTCTTC